This T cell receptor (beta chain) was recovered during a study of identifying expanded T cells in peripheral blood. Study-wide results and caveats: Approximately 1.1 clones differed between technical replicates, versus about 15 and 19 over time.

This clone was seen more than once but under ten times. Its specificity is unknown. No infections or other immune events were documented during collection. Only in-frame clones appear in the TCRdb table, and some are missing; sequencing was by immunoSEQ multiplex PCR. Altogether about 130,000 clones are present, 75% to 90% being singletons, with the ten largest covering about 8%. Between the trimmed V and J ends, which lost 4 bases and 5 bases, there was a span of 3 bases. Germline CDR1 reads MNHEY; CDR2 reads SVGAGI. This CDR3 spans 11 amino acids. The clonotype originates from a person aged 18 to 70 in good health. This chain joins TRBV6-5 and TRBJ1-3; D is ambiguous. The sample taken for sequencing was blood. The CDR3 region is CASSSRNTIYF. The CDR3 DNA reads TGTGCCAGCAGTTCCCGAAACACCATATATTTT.